Below are 16 T cell receptor beta chains sequenced from a single sample in a study of TIL therapy for anti-PD-1-resistant metastatic lung cancer. The libraries were made with immunoSEQ v3. Clones were sequenced by immunoSEQ multiplex PCR, and TCRdb holds only the in-frame ones, with some missing. The sample shows about 60,000 clones, around 86% of them seen only once. As to time point: pre-treatment sample, taken before nivolumab and TIL therapy. The sequenced sample was blood, obtained at baseline. All receptors derive from a person aged 25 to 85 with non-small cell lung cancer.

The genes are TRBV30 and TRBJ1-2; D is undetermined. The V end lost 6 bases, the J end lost 5 bases, and 16 bases lay between the germline ends. The CDR3 spans 13 residues. CDR1 GTSNPN and CDR2 SVGIG come from the germline V gene (reference sequence). The CDR3 loop reads CACPASESYGYTF. The CDR3 DNA reads as TGTGCCTGTCCGGCTTCTGAATCGTATGGCTACACCTTC.

V gene TRBV28 combines with J gene TRBJ1-5; D possibly corresponds to TRBD1 (5 bases). This CDR3 spans 15 amino acids. V dropped 6 bases and J dropped 7 bases, with 19 bases sitting between them. The germline CDR1 and CDR2 sequences are MDHEN and SYDVKM. DNA of the CDR3: TGTGCCAGCAGCTCTGGGCGCAGGGATGGCCAGCCCCAGCATTTT. This sequence encodes CASSSGRRDGQPQHF. Looking up the rest from reference TRBV28 and TRBJ1-5 gives the full variable domain: DVKVTQSSRYLVKRTGEKVFLECVQDMDHENMFWYRQDPGLGLRLIYFSYDVKMKEKGDIPEGYSVSREKKERFSLILESASTNQTSMYLCASSSGRRDGQPQHFGDGTRLSIL.

This sequence joins TRBV30 and TRBJ2-4; the match to TRBD2 covers 8 bases. The CDR3 sequence is 12 residues long. The germline V gene encodes CDR1 GTSNPN and CDR2 SVGIG (reference sequence). V lost 5 bases to trimming and J lost 7 bases; unmatched junction nucleotides: 4. The CDR3 sequence is CAWAGGWNIQYF. DNA for the CDR3: TGTGCCTGGGCGGGGGGATGGAACATTCAGTACTTC.

The rearrangement links TRBV5-1 to TRBJ2-7; 7 positions agree with TRBD2. Germline lookup yields CDR1 SGHRS and CDR2 YFSETQ. The CDR3 is made up of 13 amino acids. Trimming removed 1 base from V and 7 bases from J; junction bases left unmatched: 5. The CDR3 region is CASSLSEAGEQYF. In DNA form, the CDR3 reads TGCGCCAGCAGCTTGTCTGAAGCGGGAGAGCAGTACTTC.

The rearrangement uses TRBV5-8 and TRBJ2-7, with 11 bases lining up with TRBD2. Germline-derived CDR1 and CDR2 are SGHTS and YDEGEE. The junction had 5 bases not matched to a gene; V was cut back by 4 bases and J by 2 bases. The CDR3 has 15 residues. CDR3 sequence reads: CASSITSGGPYEQYF. In DNA, the CDR3 is TGTGCCAGCAGCATCACTAGCGGGGGCCCCTACGAGCAGTACTTC.

The rearrangement joins TRBV11-3 to TRBJ2-3; TRBD1 aligns across 10 bases. CDR1 is SGHNT, CDR2 YENEEA, per germline. V trimming: 3 bases; J trimming: 3 bases; junction bases outside the gene matches: 9. CDR3 length: 17 amino acids. CDR3 amino acids: CASSLGDRGRVTDTQYF. In nucleotides, the CDR3 is TGTGCCAGCAGCTTGGGGGACAGGGGACGGGTGACAGATACGCAGTATTTT.

The chain employs TRBV5-4 and TRBJ2-5; 7 nucleotides line up with TRBD2. V shed 1 base, J shed 3 bases, and the junction held 9 bases outside the gene matches. Germline loops: CDR1 SGHNT, CDR2 YYREEE (reference sequence). The CDR3 is 16 amino acids. CDR3 in DNA: TGTGCCAGCAGCTTGCGGGGAGGGAGGTGGGAAGAGACCCAGTACTTC. It codes for CASSLRGGRWEETQYF.

The chain uses TRBV10-3 and TRBJ1-3, with D possibly being TRBD1 (5 bases). The CDR3 runs 16 residues. Germline V gene lookup returns CDR1 ENHRY and CDR2 SYGVKD. Trimming cost V 3 bases and J 0 bases, with 12 bases left between them. The CDR3 DNA sequence: TGTGCCATCAGTGATCGGACACCTAACTCTGGAAACACCATATATTTT. Its protein is CAISDRTPNSGNTIYF.

The chain combines TRBV5-6 with TRBJ1-1; D not certain. Per the germline V gene, CDR1 is SGHDT and CDR2 is YYEEEE. CDR3 length equals 13 residues. V gave up 3 bases and J gave up 2 bases, with 8 bases separating them. CDR3 loop: CASSYQANTEAFF. CDR3 in DNA: TGTGCCAGCAGCTACCAGGCTAACACTGAAGCTTTCTTT.

The V gene is TRBV15, the J gene TRBJ1-4, with TRBD1 identical over 8 bases. The CDR3 totals 16 residues. The V and J ends lost 1 base and 8 bases, in that order; junction bases with no gene match: 9. Germline V gene lookup returns CDR1 LNHNV and CDR2 YYDKDF (reference sequence). CDR3 DNA: TGTGCCACCAGCAGAGGAGAGACAGGGGAGGGGGAAAAACTGTTTTTT. Residues: CATSRGETGEGEKLFF.

The chain employs TRBV7-8 and TRBJ2-1; the D is unclear. Germline-derived CDR1 and CDR2 are SGHVS and FQNEAQ. The CDR3 runs to 14 residues. Trimming took 2 bases from V and 11 from J, leaving 16 bases between them. The CDR3 region is CASSLKGESLKQFF. CDR3 nucleotides: TGTGCCAGCAGCTTAAAAGGAGAGAGCTTAAAGCAGTTCTTC.

V gene TRBV2 combines with J gene TRBJ1-1, with TRBD1 identical over 8 bases. In germline, CDR1 is SNHLY, CDR2 FYNNEI. The CDR3 extends over 14 amino acids. J lost 0 bases, V lost 6 bases, and 3 bases had no gene match. The CDR3 loop reads CASRDRAMNTEAFF. As DNA, the CDR3 is TGTGCCAGCAGGGACAGGGCCATGAACACTGAAGCTTTCTTT.

This rearrangement joins TRBV2 to TRBJ2-2, with TRBD2 identical over 9 bases. CDR1 is SNHLY, CDR2 FYNNEI, per germline. CDR3 length: 16 residues. The V and J ends lost 6 bases and 2 bases, in that order; junction bases with no gene match: 7. CDR3 bases: TGTGCCAGCAGAGCGGGACTAGCCGATAACACCGGGGAGCTGTTTTTT. Its translation is CASRAGLADNTGELFF.

The CDR3 region is CASSLLQGRPNEQFF. The CDR3 DNA sequence: TGTGCCAGCAGTTTGTTGCAGGGGCGGCCCAATGAGCAGTTCTTC. This chain connects TRBV27 to TRBJ2-1, with D perhaps matching TRBD1 (6 bases). V shed 3 bases and J shed 6 bases, with 15 bases lying between them. Germline CDR1 reads MNHEY; CDR2 reads SMNVEV (reference sequence). This CDR3 spans 15 amino acids.

The chain links TRBV5-5 to TRBJ1-1, with 7 positions matching TRBD1. Trimming at V came to 1 base and at J to 3 bases, leaving 9 bases not matched to a gene. Germline CDR1 and CDR2: SGHKS and YYEKEE (reference sequence). The CDR3 is 16 residues long. This CDR3 reads CASSLPQGGTDTEAFF. CDR3 DNA: TGTGCCAGCAGCTTGCCCCAGGGGGGTACGGACACTGAAGCTTTCTTT.

The chain carries TRBV6-5 and TRBJ2-6; D not certain. Trimming left V 5 bases short and J 0 bases short, with 8 bases between. The CDR3 consists of 15 residues. Looked up from germline, CDR1 is MNHEY and CDR2 is SVGAGI. Here the CDR3 DNA reads TGTGCCAGCAGTAATGGGTACTCTGGGGCCAACGTCCTGACTTTC. Its translation is CASSNGYSGANVLTF.